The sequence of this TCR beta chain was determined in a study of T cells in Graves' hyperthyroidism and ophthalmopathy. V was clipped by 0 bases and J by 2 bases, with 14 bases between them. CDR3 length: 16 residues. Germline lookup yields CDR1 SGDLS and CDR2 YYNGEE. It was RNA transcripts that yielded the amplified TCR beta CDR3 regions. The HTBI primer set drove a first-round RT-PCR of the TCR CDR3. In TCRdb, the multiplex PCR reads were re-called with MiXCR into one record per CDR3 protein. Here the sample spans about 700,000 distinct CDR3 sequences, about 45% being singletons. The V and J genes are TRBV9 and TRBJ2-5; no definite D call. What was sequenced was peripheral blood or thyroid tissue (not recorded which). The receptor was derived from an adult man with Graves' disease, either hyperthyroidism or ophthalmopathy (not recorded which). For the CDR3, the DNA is TGTGCCAGCAGCGTAGCTGGGGTTTTGGGGCAAGAGACCCAGTACTTC. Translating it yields CASSVAGVLGQETQYF.